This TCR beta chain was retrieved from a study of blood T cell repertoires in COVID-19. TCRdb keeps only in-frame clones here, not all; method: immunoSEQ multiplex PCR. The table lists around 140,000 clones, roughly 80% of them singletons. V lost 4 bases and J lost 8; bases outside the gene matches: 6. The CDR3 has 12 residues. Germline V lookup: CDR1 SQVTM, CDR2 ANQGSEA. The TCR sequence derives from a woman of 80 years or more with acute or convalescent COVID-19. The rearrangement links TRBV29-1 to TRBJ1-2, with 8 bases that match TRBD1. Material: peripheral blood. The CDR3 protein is CSVGQGAYGYTF. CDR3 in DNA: TGCAGCGTTGGGCAGGGGGCATACGGCTACACCTTC. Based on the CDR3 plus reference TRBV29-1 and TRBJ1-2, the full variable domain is SAVISQKPSRDICQRGTSLTIQCQVDSQVTMMFWYRQQPGQSLTLIATANQGSEATYESGFVIDKFPISRPNLTFSTLTVSNMSPEDSSIYLCSVGQGAYGYTFGSGTRLTVV.